Detailed here is one TCR beta chain. Time point described: patch test 3, about 24 weeks after DPC sensitization. Treatment meaning: therapeutic diphenylcyclopropenone sensitization with weekly scalp DPC. TCRdb re-called the RACE reads with MiXCR, one entry per CDR3 protein. The data hold 55,000 to 75,000 distinct CDR3 sequences, with around 12% observed a single time. This sample was included in a study of human T cells and chemical hapten exposure. V lost 6 bases to trimming and J lost 2 bases, with 3 bases between them. CDR1 is MNHEY, CDR2 SVGEGT, per germline. The CDR3 loop spans 11 amino acids. The clonotype was recovered from a man between 25 and 39 years old with alopecia areata. Some clones in this sample may be carry-over from other donors' samples. V usage is TRBV6-2 or TRBV6-3 and J usage is TRBJ2-3; D unclear. The material was whole blood, obtained in connection with sensitization to the hapten diphenylcyclopropenone (DPC). The CDR3 loop is CASSNTDTQYF. Written as DNA, the CDR3 is TGTGCCAGCAGCAACACAGATACGCAGTATTTT.